This TCR beta chain came from a study of shared clonotypes between healthy human individuals. CD45RO-negative cells were positively selected for CCR7, leaving out terminally differentiated effector memory CD45RA+ cells. Healthy HIV-negative adults without recent acute infections or vaccinations served as donors. V lost 5 bases, J lost 5 bases, and 15 bases lay in between. In germline, CDR1 is MNHNS, CDR2 SASEGT. There are 15 residues in the CDR3. Profiled with immunoSEQ multiplex PCR; TCRdb holds only in-frame clones, not every one. The sample records millions of clones, less than 95% being singletons.

The specimen was naive CD8+ T cells sorted from blood. This sequence originates from a man aged 18 to 30 in good health. The V and J genes are TRBV6-1 and TRBJ1-4, with D perhaps TRBD1 (5 bases). The CDR3 loop is CASSKTALLNEKLFF. CDR3 in DNA: TGTGCCAGCAGTAAGACAGCCCTCCTAAATGAAAAACTGTTTTTT.